The 32 T cell receptor beta chains presented below share a single source sample, sequenced in a study of blood T cell repertoires in COVID-19. The assay was immunoSEQ multiplex PCR, and TCRdb's table has in-frame clones only and misses some. There are 200,000 to 300,000 clones in the sample; around 87% occur only once, and about 1.6% lies in the top ten. Sequences were obtained from peripheral blood. These receptors came from a woman aged 40 to 55 who had recovered from COVID-19.

V is TRBV27 and J is TRBJ1-1; TRBD1 might be the D (5 bases). Germline assignment: CDR1 MNHEY and CDR2 SMNVEV (reference sequence). The CDR3 is 15 residues long. The ends were cut back, 4 bases at V and 1 base at J, with 13 bases in the middle. CDR3 sequence: CASSWSQGPNTEAFF. The CDR3 nucleotides are TGTGCCAGCAGTTGGAGTCAGGGCCCGAACACTGAAGCTTTCTTT.

This chain connects TRBV6-5 to TRBJ2-5, with 10 bases matching TRBD2. Trimming removed 5 bases from V and 2 bases from J; junction bases left unmatched: 5. The germline V gene encodes CDR1 MNHEY and CDR2 SVGAGI. The CDR3 spans 15 residues. CDR3 residues: CASSPLSGGQETQYF. The CDR3 nucleotides are TGTGCCAGCAGTCCCCTTAGCGGGGGGCAAGAGACCCAGTACTTC.

V usage is TRBV4-2 and J usage is TRBJ1-1; D is unresolved. The CDR3 runs 13 residues. Germline CDR1 and CDR2: LGHNA and YNFKEQ. V was clipped by 0 bases and J by 7 bases, with 9 bases between them. CDR3 sequence: CASSQDRGVEAFF. The CDR3 DNA follows: TGTGCCAGCAGCCAAGATCGGGGAGTTGAAGCTTTCTTT.

The rearrangement links TRBV7-9 to TRBJ1-1; the D is unclear. CDR3 length: 13 amino acids. V lost 7 bases, J lost 6 bases, and 15 bases lay in between. Germline V lookup: CDR1 SEHNR, CDR2 FQNEAQ (reference sequence). This CDR3 reads CASTGGRVAEAFF. The CDR3 region has the DNA TGTGCCAGCACGGGTGGTAGAGTGGCTGAAGCTTTCTTT.

This clone has only a few counts. The chain recombines TRBV5-1 with TRBJ1-2; no firm D call. Germline values: CDR1 SGHRS, CDR2 YFSETQ. Trimming left V 4 bases short and J 8 bases short, with 15 bases between. This CDR3 contains 13 residues. The CDR3 spells CASSRGSLKGYTF. The CDR3 DNA follows: TGCGCCAGCAGCCGAGGTTCACTCAAGGGCTACACCTTC.

This clone has only one observation. The genes are TRBV13 and TRBJ1-1; D is possibly TRBD1 (5 bases). The CDR3 runs 13 residues. With 9 bases removed from V and 1 base from J, the gap between germline ends came to 12 bases. CDR1 PRHDT and CDR2 FYEKMQ come from the germline V gene (reference sequence). CDR3 coding DNA: TGTGCCAGTTCAGGGTTGGGGAACACTGAAGCTTTCTTT. This codes for CASSGLGNTEAFF. The complete variable domain, with remaining parts taken from reference TRBV13 and TRBJ1-1, reads AAGVIQSPRHLIKEKRETATLKCYPIPRHDTVYWYQQGPGQDPQFLISFYEKMQSDKGSIPDRFSAQQFSDYHSELNMSSLELGDSALYFCASSGLGNTEAFFGQGTRLTVV.

A few counts support this clone. The chain couples TRBV15 to TRBJ1-2, with D unclear. This CDR3 is built from 13 residues. V lost 6 bases to trimming and J lost 4 bases, with 12 bases between them. Germline loops: CDR1 LNHNV, CDR2 YYDKDF (reference sequence). In DNA, the CDR3 is TGTGCCACCAGTCCAGGCTTACTCTATGGCTACACCTTC. This translates into CATSPGLLYGYTF. Together with reference TRBV15 and TRBJ1-2, the CDR3 gives the full variable domain: DAMVIQNPRYQVTQFGKPVTLSCSQTLNHNVMYWYQQKSSQAPKLLFHYYDKDFNNEADTPDNFQSRRPNTSFCFLDIRSPGLGDTAMYLCATSPGLLYGYTFGSGTRLTVV.

J is TRBJ2-7 and V is TRBV10-3; D is unresolved. Per germline, CDR1 ENHRY and CDR2 SYGVKD. Trimming cost V 3 bases and J 3 bases, with 9 bases left between them. CDR3 length: 13 amino acids. As DNA, the CDR3 is TGTGCCATCAGTGATAGCCTCGACTACGAGCAGTACTTC. Encoded protein: CAISDSLDYEQYF.

The chain carries TRBV10-3 and TRBJ2-1; 7 bases line up with TRBD2. There are 17 residues in the CDR3. Trimming took 4 bases from V and 3 from J; bases not matched to a gene: 12. Looked up from germline, CDR1 is ENHRY and CDR2 is SYGVKD. DNA of the CDR3: TGTGCCATCAGTGTGGCTTTGGGGCAGCGGGGCTACAATGAGCAGTTCTTC. Translated, it gives CAISVALGQRGYNEQFF.

This chain joins TRBV6-6 and TRBJ2-7, with D perhaps matching TRBD2 (5 bases). The CDR3 is 18 residues long. V lost 5 bases, J lost 6 bases, and 29 bases lay in between. Germline CDR1 reads MNHNY; CDR2 reads SVGAGI (reference sequence). CDR3 nucleotide sequence: TGTGCCAGCAGTCAACCGGAGGTCGGAGCCAACCCTTCGGGCGAGCAGTACTTC. It specifies CASSQPEVGANPSGEQYF.

V usage is TRBV25-1 and J usage is TRBJ1-4, with TRBD1 matching 11 bases. After removal of 4 bases from V and 7 bases from J, the junction contained 5 bases not matched to a gene. The CDR3 covers 15 residues. Looked up from germline, CDR1 is MGHDK and CDR2 is SYGVNS. CDR3 DNA sequence: TGTGCCAGCAGTGTCACCGGGACAGGGGGTGAAAAACTGTTTTTT. This sequence encodes CASSVTGTGGEKLFF. Full variable domain (rest looked up from reference TRBV25-1 and TRBJ1-4): EADIYQTPRYLVIGTGKKITLECSQTMGHDKMYWYQQDPGMELHLIHYSYGVNSTEKGDLSSESTVSRIRTEHFPLTLESARPSHTSQYLCASSVTGTGGEKLFFGSGTQLSVL.

This rearrangement joins TRBV11-2 to TRBJ2-7, with no clear D. Trimming left V 5 bases short and J 3 bases short, with 5 bases between. The CDR3 contains 11 residues. Looked up from germline, CDR1 is SGHAT and CDR2 is FQNNGV. Written as DNA, the CDR3 is TGTGCCAGCAGCCTCTACTACGAGCAGTACTTC. It translates to CASSLYYEQYF.

In regard to this clone: A read error may produce the germline difference seen at one junction end. The V call is TRBV7-7, the J call TRBJ2-7; D is unclear. This CDR3 has 13 residues. Germline assignment: CDR1 SSHAT and CDR2 FNYEAQ (reference sequence). CDR3: CASSLGGTYEQYF. The CDR3 DNA reads as TGTGCTAGCAGCCTCGGCGGAACCTACGAGCAGTACTTC.

The CDR3 DNA reads TGTGCCAGCTCACCGTCGGGACAGGGGGAGCAGTACTTC. This gives the protein CASSPSGQGEQYF. The chain carries TRBV18 and TRBJ2-7; TRBD1 agrees at 10 bases. Losses at the gene ends were 3 bases for V and 7 bases for J; bases not matched to a gene: 3. This CDR3 comprises 13 residues. Germline V gives CDR1 KGHSH, CDR2 LQKENI.

The gene calls are TRBV28 and TRBJ2-5; D is uncertain. This CDR3 is built from 13 residues. Trimming left V 5 bases short and J 5 bases short, with 12 bases between. Germline V CDR1 and CDR2: MDHEN, SYDVKM. The CDR3 spells CASSPRVSETQYF. The CDR3 DNA follows: TGTGCCAGCAGTCCCCGCGTCTCGGAGACCCAGTACTTC.

The chain employs TRBV7-3 and TRBJ2-1, with 10 bases that match TRBD2. V lost 4 bases and J lost 9; bases outside the gene matches: 9. Per the germline V gene, CDR1 is SGHTA and CDR2 is FQGTGA. This CDR3 contains 15 residues. The CDR3: CASSSAGGPVGEQFF. In DNA form, the CDR3 reads TGTGCCAGCAGCTCAGCGGGGGGGCCCGTAGGTGAGCAGTTCTTC.

This chain connects TRBV6-5 to TRBJ2-2, with a weak D call TRBD1 (6 bases). CDR1 is MNHEY and CDR2 is SVGAGI in the germline V gene. The CDR3 has 16 amino acids. V lost 4 bases to trimming and J lost 5 bases, with 17 bases between them. CDR3 sequence reads: CASSSPGTRATGELFF. CDR3 nucleotides: TGTGCCAGCAGTTCTCCTGGGACACGGGCGACCGGGGAGCTGTTTTTT.

This clone appeared a single time. This rearrangement joins TRBV5-1 to TRBJ2-1; D perhaps matches TRBD1 (5 bases). V was cut by 0 bases and J by 10 bases, with 17 bases left in between. Germline V gene sequence: CDR1 SGHRS, CDR2 YFSETQ. CDR3 length: 15 residues. CDR3 region: CASSLVQGRMYEQFF. The CDR3 DNA is TGCGCCAGCAGCTTGGTTCAGGGCCGCATGTACGAGCAGTTCTTC. Variable domain in full (rest from reference TRBV5-1 and TRBJ2-1): KAGVTQTPRYLIKTRGQQVTLSCSPISGHRSVSWYQQTPGQGLQFLFEYFSETQRNKGNFPGRFSGRQFSNSRSEMNVSTLELGDSALYLCASSLVQGRMYEQFFGPGTRLTVL.

This clone was detected a few times. The chain employs TRBV10-3 and TRBJ2-7, with D possibly matching TRBD2 (5 bases). CDR1 ENHRY and CDR2 SYGVKD come from the germline V gene. CDR3 length: 17 amino acids. With 3 bases removed from V and 0 bases from J, the gap between germline ends came to 18 bases. As DNA, the CDR3 is TGTGCCATCAGTGACGTAAATCTGGGAGCGAGCTCCTACGAGCAGTACTTC. It encodes CAISDVNLGASSYEQYF.

The chain has TRBV12-5 and TRBJ2-3; 9 bases fit TRBD2. CDR3 length: 15 residues. Germline CDR1 LGHNT, CDR2 FRNRAP. V dropped 2 bases and J dropped 7; count of bases not matched to a gene: 7. CDR3 bases: TGTGCTAGTGGTTTGAAGAGCGGGGGGAGATATACGCAGTATTTT. It specifies CASGLKSGGRYTQYF.

The rearrangement joins TRBV6-5 to TRBJ2-6, with a possible D match to TRBD1 (5 bases). The CDR3 is made up of 15 amino acids. Trimming left V 6 bases short and J 0 bases short, with 9 bases between. Germline V gives CDR1 MNHEY, CDR2 SVGAGI. The CDR3 DNA follows: TGTGCCAGCAGGGACATACGCTCTGGGGCCAACGTCCTGACTTTC. As protein: CASRDIRSGANVLTF.

The chain is built from TRBV25-1 and TRBJ2-2, with D possibly TRBD2 on 5 matching bases. The germline V gene encodes CDR1 MGHDK and CDR2 SYGVNS. The length of the CDR3 is 14 residues. V dropped 1 base and J dropped 6 bases, with 9 bases sitting between them. The CDR3 spells CASSEFGSAGELFF. The CDR3 DNA sequence: TGTGCCAGCAGTGAATTTGGTAGCGCCGGGGAGCTGTTTTTT.

This clone appeared a few times. Other nucleotide sequences from this sample produce the same CDR3. The chain uses TRBV12-3 or TRBV12-4 and TRBJ2-7; D unresolved. Trimming removed 4 bases from V and 1 base from J, with 2 bases in between. CDR3 length: 11 residues. In DNA, the CDR3 is TGTGCCAGCAGTTCTTCCTACGAGCAGTACTTC. This sequence encodes CASSSSYEQYF.

The chain is built from TRBV9 and TRBJ2-7; 7 positions match TRBD1. The V gene's germline CDR1 is SGDLS and CDR2 YYNGEE. The CDR3 loop spans 15 amino acids. V trimming: 0 bases; J trimming: 7 bases; junction bases outside the gene matches: 10. CDR3 protein: CASSVAQNRGREQYF. The CDR3 coding sequence is TGTGCCAGCAGCGTAGCTCAAAACAGGGGCAGGGAGCAGTACTTC.

This chain uses TRBV7-8 with TRBJ2-1; maybe TRBD1 (6 bases). CDR3 length: 13 amino acids. Deletions cut 5 bases from V and 4 bases from J, with 9 bases between. Germline V lookup: CDR1 SGHVS, CDR2 FQNEAQ. The CDR3 DNA is TGTGCCAGCAGCCCCGGGACATACAATGAGCAGTTCTTC. Encoded protein: CASSPGTYNEQFF.

This chain links TRBV5-1 with TRBJ1-6, with 9 bases identical to TRBD1. Germline V CDR1 and CDR2: SGHRS, YFSETQ. The CDR3 runs 15 residues. V was clipped by 4 bases and J by 7 bases; unmatched bases: 6. The CDR3 loop reads CASSAPGQGNSPLHF. Here the CDR3 DNA reads TGCGCCAGCAGCGCCCCGGGACAGGGCAATTCACCCCTCCACTTT. The full variable domain, rest sourced from reference TRBV5-1 and TRBJ1-6, is KAGVTQTPRYLIKTRGQQVTLSCSPISGHRSVSWYQQTPGQGLQFLFEYFSETQRNKGNFPGRFSGRQFSNSRSEMNVSTLELGDSALYLCASSAPGQGNSPLHFGNGTRLTVT.

V usage is TRBV18 and J usage is TRBJ1-1; D is possibly TRBD1 (6 bases). The CDR3 totals 14 residues. The V gene lost 2 bases and the J gene lost 6 bases, with 13 bases spanning the gap. Germline V gene lookup returns CDR1 KGHSH and CDR2 LQKENI. CDR3 region: CASSPGGRPAEAFF. The CDR3 DNA is TGTGCCAGCTCACCAGGGGGCAGGCCCGCTGAAGCTTTCTTT.

The CDR3 coding sequence is TGTGCCAGCAGCTTGGCAGCGGGGGACACAGATACGCAGTATTTT. Its translation is CASSLAAGDTDTQYF. The chain joins TRBV5-4 to TRBJ2-3, with TRBD2 identical over 8 bases. The CDR3 runs to 15 residues. CDR1 is SGHNT and CDR2 is YYREEE in the germline V gene (reference sequence). V trimming: 0 bases; J trimming: 2 bases; junction bases outside the gene matches: 2.

This chain links TRBV11-2 with TRBJ2-2, with D possibly being TRBD1 (6 bases). V lost 8 bases and J 4 bases, leaving 20 bases between the germline ends. This CDR3 has 16 amino acids. Germline CDR1 SGHAT, CDR2 FQNNGV. The DNA for the CDR3 is TGTGCCAGCCGCCAAACCCGGGACACTATCACCGGGGAGCTGTTTTTT. Translated: CASRQTRDTITGELFF.

There are a few counts of this clone. The chain joins TRBV7-2 to TRBJ1-2; D not certain. The CDR3 loop spans 15 amino acids. With 1 base removed from V and 4 bases from J, the gap between germline ends came to 13 bases. CDR1 is SGHTA and CDR2 is FQGNSA in the germline V gene. The CDR3 is CASSLEGGRPYGYTF. The CDR3 DNA is TGTGCCAGCAGCTTAGAGGGCGGGAGGCCCTATGGCTACACCTTC.

The V and J genes are TRBV12-5 and TRBJ1-2; D possibly corresponds to TRBD1 (6 bases). Germline V gene sequence: CDR1 LGHNT, CDR2 FRNRAP. V lost 6 bases and J 3 bases, leaving 17 bases between the germline ends. This CDR3 comprises 15 residues. CDR3 region: CASGSLTGTYYGYTF. Here the CDR3 DNA reads TGTGCTAGTGGCTCATTGACAGGCACGTACTATGGCTACACCTTC.

CDR3 sequence: CASSYPSTGSYEQYF. The DNA for the CDR3 is TGTGCCAGCAGTTACCCCTCGACAGGGTCGTACGAGCAGTACTTC. The chain joins TRBV6-2 or TRBV6-3 to TRBJ2-7; 7 bases fit TRBD1. CDR3 length: 15 residues. Trimming took 2 bases from V and 4 from J; bases not matched to a gene: 8. From germline, CDR1 is MNHEY and CDR2 SVGEGT.